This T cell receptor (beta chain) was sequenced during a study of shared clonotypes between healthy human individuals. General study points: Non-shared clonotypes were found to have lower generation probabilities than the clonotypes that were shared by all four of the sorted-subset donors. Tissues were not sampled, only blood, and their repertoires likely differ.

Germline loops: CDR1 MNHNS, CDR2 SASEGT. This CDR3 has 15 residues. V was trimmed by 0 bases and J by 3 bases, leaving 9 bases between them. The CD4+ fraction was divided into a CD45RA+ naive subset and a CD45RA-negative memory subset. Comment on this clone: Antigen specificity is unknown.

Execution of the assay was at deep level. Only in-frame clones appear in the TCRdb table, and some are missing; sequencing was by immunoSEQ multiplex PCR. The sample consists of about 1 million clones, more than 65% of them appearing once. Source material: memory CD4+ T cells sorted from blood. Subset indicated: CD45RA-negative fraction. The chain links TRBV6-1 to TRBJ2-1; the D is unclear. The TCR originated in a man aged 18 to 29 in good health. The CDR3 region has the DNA TGTGCCAGCAGTGAAGCCTCTATTAACTACAATGAGCAGTTCTTC. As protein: CASSEASINYNEQFF.